This entry concerns a single TCR beta chain. Germline V gives CDR1 GTSNPN, CDR2 SVGIG (reference sequence). The CDR3 is 14 residues long. Trimming took off 4 bases at V and 0 bases at J, with 10 bases between the two ends. Sequencing was performed with immunoSEQ multiplex PCR; in TCRdb, only in-frame clones are kept and a portion is missing. The sample contains tens of thousands of clones, around 86% of which appear only once. The data derive from a study of T cell responses to AZD1222 COVID-19 vaccine. The sequencing used peripheral blood, collected on day 0 of AZD1222 vaccination. The J gene is TRBJ1-3, the V gene TRBV30; D gene unclear. The clonotype comes from an adult in good health. CDR3 coding DNA: TGTGCCTGGAAAGGGATTGGCTCTGGAAACACCATATATTTT. Amino acids: CAWKGIGSGNTIYF.